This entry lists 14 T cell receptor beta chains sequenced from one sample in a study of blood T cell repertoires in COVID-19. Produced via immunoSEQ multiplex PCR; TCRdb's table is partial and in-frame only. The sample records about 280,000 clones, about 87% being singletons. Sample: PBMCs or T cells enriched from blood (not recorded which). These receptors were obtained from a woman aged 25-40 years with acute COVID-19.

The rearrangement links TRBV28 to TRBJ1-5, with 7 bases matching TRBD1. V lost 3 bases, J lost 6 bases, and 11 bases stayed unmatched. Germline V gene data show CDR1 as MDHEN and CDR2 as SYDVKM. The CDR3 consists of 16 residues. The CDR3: CASSLPDRASSQPQHF. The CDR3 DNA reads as TGTGCCAGCAGTTTGCCAGACAGGGCAAGTAGTCAGCCCCAGCATTTT.

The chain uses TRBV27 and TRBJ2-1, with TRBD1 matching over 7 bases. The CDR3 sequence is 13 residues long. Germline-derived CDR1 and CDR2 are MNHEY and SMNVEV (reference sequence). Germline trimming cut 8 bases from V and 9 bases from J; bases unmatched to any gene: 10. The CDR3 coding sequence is TGTGCCAGCGCGGATACAGGGGCGCTTGAGCAGTTCTTC. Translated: CASADTGALEQFF.

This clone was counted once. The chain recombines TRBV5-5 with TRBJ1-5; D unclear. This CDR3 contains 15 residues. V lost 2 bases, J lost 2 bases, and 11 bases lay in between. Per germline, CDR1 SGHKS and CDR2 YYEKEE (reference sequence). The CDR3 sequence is CASSFEGRGNQPQHF. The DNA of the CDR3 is TGTGCCAGCAGCTTCGAGGGTAGGGGCAATCAGCCCCAGCATTTT.

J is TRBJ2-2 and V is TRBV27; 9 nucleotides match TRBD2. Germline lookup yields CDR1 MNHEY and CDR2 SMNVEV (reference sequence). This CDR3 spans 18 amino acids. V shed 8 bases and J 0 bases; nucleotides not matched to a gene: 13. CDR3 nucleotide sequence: TGTGCCAGCGCCTCCCTAGCGGGAAGGTATTCGAACACCGGGGAGCTGTTTTTT. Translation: CASASLAGRYSNTGELFF.

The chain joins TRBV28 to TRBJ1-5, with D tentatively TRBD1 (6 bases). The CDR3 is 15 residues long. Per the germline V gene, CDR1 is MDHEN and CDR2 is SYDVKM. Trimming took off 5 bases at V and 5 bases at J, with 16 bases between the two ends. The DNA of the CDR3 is TGTGCCAGCAGTCAGGGGAGCAGGGATGATCAGCCCCAGCATTTT. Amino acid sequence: CASSQGSRDDQPQHF. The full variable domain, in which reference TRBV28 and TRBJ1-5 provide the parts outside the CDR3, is DVKVTQSSRYLVKRTGEKVFLECVQDMDHENMFWYRQDPGLGLRLIYFSYDVKMKEKGDIPEGYSVSREKKERFSLILESASTNQTSMYLCASSQGSRDDQPQHFGDGTRLSIL.

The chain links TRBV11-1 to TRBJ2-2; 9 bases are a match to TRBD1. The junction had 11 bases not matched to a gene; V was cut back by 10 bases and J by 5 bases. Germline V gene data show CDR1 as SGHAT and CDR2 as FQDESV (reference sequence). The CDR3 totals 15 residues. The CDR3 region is CAIPSNRGRTGELFF. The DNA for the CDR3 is TGTGCCATCCCGTCAAACAGGGGGCGGACCGGGGAGCTGTTTTTT.

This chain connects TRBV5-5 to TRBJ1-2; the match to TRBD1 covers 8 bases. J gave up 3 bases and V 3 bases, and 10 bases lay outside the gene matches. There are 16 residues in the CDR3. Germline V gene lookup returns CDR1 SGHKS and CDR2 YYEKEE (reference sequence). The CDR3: CASSWTGQGDYYGYTF. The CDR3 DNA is TGTGCCAGCAGCTGGACCGGACAGGGTGATTACTATGGCTACACCTTC.

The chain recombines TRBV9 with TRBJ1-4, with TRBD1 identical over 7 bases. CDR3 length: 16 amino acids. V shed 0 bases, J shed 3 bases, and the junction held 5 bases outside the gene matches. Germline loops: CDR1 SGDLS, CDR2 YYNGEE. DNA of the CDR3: TGTGCCAGCAGCGTAGGGGACAGCCAATCTAATGAAAAACTGTTTTTT. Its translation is CASSVGDSQSNEKLFF.

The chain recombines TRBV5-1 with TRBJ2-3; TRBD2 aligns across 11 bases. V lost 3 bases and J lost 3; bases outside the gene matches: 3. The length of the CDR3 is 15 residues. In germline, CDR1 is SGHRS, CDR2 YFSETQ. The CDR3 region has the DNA TGCGCCAGCAGCTCGGGACTAGCGGAGACAGATACGCAGTATTTT. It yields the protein CASSSGLAETDTQYF.

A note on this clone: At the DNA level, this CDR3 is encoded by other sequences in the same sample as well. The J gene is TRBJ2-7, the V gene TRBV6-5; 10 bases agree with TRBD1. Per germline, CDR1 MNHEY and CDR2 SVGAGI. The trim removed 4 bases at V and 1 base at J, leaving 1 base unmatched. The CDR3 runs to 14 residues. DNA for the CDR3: TGTGCCAGCAGTTTGGGACAGGGGTCCTACGAGCAGTACTTC. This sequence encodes CASSLGQGSYEQYF.

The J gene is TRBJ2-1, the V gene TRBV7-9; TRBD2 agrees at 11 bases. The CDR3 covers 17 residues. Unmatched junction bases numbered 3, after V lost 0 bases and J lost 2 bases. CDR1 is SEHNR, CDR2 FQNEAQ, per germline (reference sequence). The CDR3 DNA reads TGTGCCAGCAGCTTAGCGCTAGCGGGAGGCCCCTACAATGAGCAGTTCTTC. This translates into CASSLALAGGPYNEQFF.

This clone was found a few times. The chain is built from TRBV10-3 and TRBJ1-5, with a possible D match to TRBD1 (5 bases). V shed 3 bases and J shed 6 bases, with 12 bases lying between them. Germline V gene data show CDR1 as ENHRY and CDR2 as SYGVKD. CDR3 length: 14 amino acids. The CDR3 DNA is TGTGCCATCAGTGATGGGCAGGGTGGTCAGCCCCAGCATTTT. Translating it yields CAISDGQGGQPQHF.

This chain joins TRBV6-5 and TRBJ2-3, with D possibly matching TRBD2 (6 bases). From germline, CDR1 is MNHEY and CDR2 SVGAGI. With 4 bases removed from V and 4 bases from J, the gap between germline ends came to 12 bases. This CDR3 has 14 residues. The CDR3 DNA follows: TGTGCCAGCAGTTCAGGACTACTCTCAGATACGCAGTATTTT. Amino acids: CASSSGLLSDTQYF.

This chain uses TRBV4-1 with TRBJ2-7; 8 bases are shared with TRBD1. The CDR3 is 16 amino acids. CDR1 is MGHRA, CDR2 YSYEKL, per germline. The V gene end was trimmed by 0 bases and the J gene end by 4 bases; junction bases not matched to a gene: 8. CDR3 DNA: TGCGCCAGCAGCCAAGAGAAAAGGCAGGGGGCTTACGAGCAGTACTTC. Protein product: CASSQEKRQGAYEQYF.